This TCR beta chain is from a study of T cell responses to AZD1222 COVID-19 vaccine (dated by TCRdb to 2020 to 2023). Study-wide context: AZD1222 recipients with second doses at about 4 weeks or about 12 weeks were pooled, because spike-specific TCR depth and breadth did not differ between schedules. TCR sequencing covered fewer than 250 trial participants: around 210 given two doses of AZD1222 and around 26 given two doses of MenACWY control vaccine. Enrollment into the trials was organized by age into subgroups of 18-55, 56-69 and 70-plus years, and those subgroups contained roughly 140, 27 and 60 TCR-sequenced participants, respectively.

From cysteine to phenylalanine, the CDR3 is 18 amino acids long. CDR3 DNA is the only sequence kept; it has 54 bases, read in frame from the first base. V loses 0 bases, J loses 5 bases, and the germline ends lie 22 bases apart. CDR1 and CDR2, per the germline V gene (reference sequence), are LGHDT and YNNKEL. The meaning of the sample's time point label: baseline before first vaccination. The vaccinee samples were drawn from two UK trials, COV001 and COV002, one of which was a single-blind randomized controlled phase 2/3 trial testing AZD1222 (ChAdOx1 nCoV-19) in healthy adults. For TCRbeta chain sequencing, PBMC samples from trial participants were taken at day 0 and at day 28 after the second dose. The CDR3 regions of human TCRbeta chains were analyzed by immunosequencing. The original methods were these. TCRs in the repertoires were compared against a reference library of SARS-CoV-2-specific TCRs that had been generated with the MIRA antigen-specificity platform. Breadth meant the fraction of unique TCRs that were SARS-CoV-2-associated, whereas depth meant the fraction of total T cells that were SARS-CoV-2-associated. Using the MIRA data, each spike-specific TCR was assigned both to the spike region to which the TCR was reactive and to a CD4 or CD8 class. Log10-transformed breadth and depth values were compared by one-way ANOVA with Sidak's multiple comparisons tests. TCRdb provides this immuneACCESS table in a form limited to in-frame rearrangements. Some clones are lacking; in checked studies, under half of them reflect an unresolved V gene, and why the rest are absent is not known. The V and J calls and clone size come from that table; D and trimming were worked out from the DNA. The sample data list around 120,000 clones, and approximately 84% of these were observed just once. The top ten constitute 9.8% of the sample.

Notes on this clone: Its antigen is not yet known. It has no much larger one-base neighbor in the sample; base qualities were not kept.

Overall results and qualifications from the work: Epitopes outside the regions mutated in the B.1.351 and B.1.1.7 variants were reportedly recognized by nearly half of the unique spike-specific TCRs. Conclusions about previously exposed vaccinees are limited, since just a handful of AZD1222 recipients were seropositive for SARS-CoV-2 at baseline. The whole spike protein was spanned by vaccine-associated CD4 TCRs, and dominant responses were seen in regions 160-218 and 743-854. Participants were mostly white British, with more females than males. The authors suggested clonal diversity may have been underestimated. Because no day 14 peak-response samples were available, repertoires were characterized only after the peak T cell response. The 56-69-year group was small, and its depth increase did not reach significance, likely because of low power. After two AZD1222 doses, both the breadth and the depth of spike-specific TCRs were significantly higher than at day 0 and than in MenACWY recipients.

This receptor was taken from an adult in good health. In this chain, TRBV3-1 (or the pseudogene TRBV3-2) is recombined with TRBJ1-2; a tentative D call is TRBD1 (5 bases match). The sample consisted of peripheral blood, taken on day 0 of AZD1222 vaccination. The DNA sequence reads TGTGCCAGCAGCCAAGATCGAACAGGCTCCATACTCTCGTATGGCTACACCTTC. Its translation is CASSQDRTGSILSYGYTF.